These 9 T cell receptor beta chains were all obtained from the same sample, sequenced in a study of blood T cell repertoires in COVID-19 (dated by TCRdb to between 2020 and 2021). Receptor libraries were prepared by the immunoSEQ multiplex PCR assay. TCRdb took over this immuneACCESS table, retaining in-frame rearrangements with V and J assigned. Such tables are incomplete; in checked studies, under half of the missing clones stem from an unresolved V gene, and the remainder is unexplained. The sample includes about 260,000 clones, with approximately 89% observed a single time. Together, the top ten hold approximately 9.8% of the sample. What was sequenced was peripheral blood. The source is a man aged 40-49 years who had recovered from COVID-19.

The rearrangement joins TRBV15 to TRBJ2-2; 8 bases are shared with TRBD2. The germline V gene encodes CDR1 LNHNV and CDR2 YYDKDF (reference sequence). V gave up 6 bases and J gave up 2 bases; unmatched junction bases: 5. CDR3 length equals 15 residues. The CDR3 spells CATSRRGGNTGELFF. The CDR3 bases are TGTGCCACCAGTCGACGGGGGGGAAACACCGGGGAGCTGTTTTTT.

The chain employs TRBV7-9 and TRBJ2-3; D call uncertain. Germline V CDR1 and CDR2: SEHNR, FQNEAQ (reference sequence). V dropped 5 bases and J dropped 4 bases, with 19 bases sitting between them. CDR3 length: 16 amino acids. The CDR3 DNA sequence: TGTGCCAGCAGCGCAAAGATGAGGTCTGCGGCAGATACGCAGTATTTT. This translates into CASSAKMRSAADTQYF.

This chain uses TRBV18 with TRBJ1-6, with 9 bases aligning to TRBD1. The V and J ends lost 6 bases and 8 bases, in that order; junction bases with no gene match: 5. CDR1 and CDR2 (germline): KGHSH, LQKENI. The length of the CDR3 is 14 residues. The CDR3 reads CASSARDRDSPLHF. The CDR3 nucleotides are TGTGCCAGCTCCGCACGGGACAGGGATTCACCCCTCCACTTT.

This clone was observed once. V and J are TRBV7-3 and TRBJ2-2; D possibly corresponds to TRBD2 (7 bases). The CDR3 runs 15 residues. V dropped 5 bases and J dropped 6 bases, with 16 bases sitting between them. Germline values: CDR1 SGHTA, CDR2 FQGTGA. CDR3 loop: CASSPQGGGPGELFF. DNA for the CDR3: TGTGCCAGCAGCCCCCAAGGGGGGGGGCCCGGGGAGCTGTTTTTT.

V gene TRBV7-9 combines with J gene TRBJ1-2; maybe TRBD1 (6 bases). The CDR3 has 13 amino acids. The germline gives CDR1 SEHNR, CDR2 FQNEAQ (reference sequence). Trimming cost V 5 bases and J 4 bases, with 11 bases left between them. The CDR3 spells CASSLSDSYGYTF. CDR3 DNA: TGTGCCAGCAGCCTCTCGGACAGCTATGGCTACACCTTC.

The chain has TRBV18 and TRBJ1-2; possibly TRBD1 for D (5 bases). The CDR3 extends over 13 amino acids. From germline, CDR1 is KGHSH and CDR2 LQKENI. Trimming cost V 2 bases and J 2 bases, with 6 bases left between them. CDR3 DNA: TGTGCCAGCTCACCAAAGGGGAACTATGGCTACACCTTC. Translating it yields CASSPKGNYGYTF.

This clone was observed a handful of times. The chain employs TRBV7-2 and TRBJ1-6; 9 bases match TRBD1. This CDR3 has 15 amino acids. Germline V gene data show CDR1 as SGHTA and CDR2 as FQGNSA. The trim removed 0 bases at V and 9 bases at J, leaving 3 bases unmatched. CDR3 sequence (DNA): TGTGCCAGCAGCTTAGCACAGGGGGCTGGTTCACCCCTCCACTTT. Protein sequence: CASSLAQGAGSPLHF.

V usage is TRBV2 and J usage is TRBJ2-5; D gene uncertain. Trimming stripped 10 bases from V and 3 bases from J, with 18 bases between. Germline CDR1 is SNHLY and CDR2 is FYNNEI. The CDR3 is made up of 14 amino acids. This CDR3 reads CATKRSTFEETQYF. As DNA, the CDR3 is TGTGCCACCAAAAGGTCGACTTTCGAAGAGACCCAGTACTTC.

In its sample, this clone was seen once. The chain employs TRBV7-2 and TRBJ1-2, with 7 bases that match TRBD1. Trimming cost V 3 bases and J 0 bases; bases outside gene matches: 4. The CDR3 loop spans 15 amino acids. Per the germline V gene, CDR1 is SGHTA and CDR2 is FQGNSA. In DNA, the CDR3 is TGTGCCAGCAGCTTTGAGACAGGGCCTAACTATGGCTACACCTTC. It codes for CASSFETGPNYGYTF.